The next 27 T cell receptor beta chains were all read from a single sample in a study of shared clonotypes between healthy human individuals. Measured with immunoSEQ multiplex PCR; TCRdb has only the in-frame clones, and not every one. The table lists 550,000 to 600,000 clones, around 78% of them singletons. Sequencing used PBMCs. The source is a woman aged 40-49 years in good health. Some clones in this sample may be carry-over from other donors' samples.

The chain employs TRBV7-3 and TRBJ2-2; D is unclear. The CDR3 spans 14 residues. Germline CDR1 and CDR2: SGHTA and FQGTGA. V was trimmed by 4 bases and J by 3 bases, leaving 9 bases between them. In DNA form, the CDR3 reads TGTGCCAGCAGCTCTGGGTCTCACACCGGGGAGCTGTTTTTT. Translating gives CASSSGSHTGELFF.

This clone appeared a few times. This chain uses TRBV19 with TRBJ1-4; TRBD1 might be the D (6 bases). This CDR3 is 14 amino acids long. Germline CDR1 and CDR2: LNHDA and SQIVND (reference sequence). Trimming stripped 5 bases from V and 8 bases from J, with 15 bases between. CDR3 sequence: CASSDRSGGEKLFF. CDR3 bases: TGTGCCAGTAGTGACAGGTCCGGAGGCGAAAAACTGTTTTTT.

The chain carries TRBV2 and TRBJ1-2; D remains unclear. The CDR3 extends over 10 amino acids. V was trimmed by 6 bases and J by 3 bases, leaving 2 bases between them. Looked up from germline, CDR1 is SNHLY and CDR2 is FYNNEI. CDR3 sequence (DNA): TGTGCCAGCAGACACTATGGCTACACCTTC. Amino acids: CASRHYGYTF.

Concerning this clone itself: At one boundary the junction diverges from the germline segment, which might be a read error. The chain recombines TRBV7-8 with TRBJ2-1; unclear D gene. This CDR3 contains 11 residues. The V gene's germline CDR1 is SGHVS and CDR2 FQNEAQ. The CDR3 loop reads CASSGYSEQFF. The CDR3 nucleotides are TGTGCCAGCAGCGGGTACAGTGAGCAGTTCTTC.

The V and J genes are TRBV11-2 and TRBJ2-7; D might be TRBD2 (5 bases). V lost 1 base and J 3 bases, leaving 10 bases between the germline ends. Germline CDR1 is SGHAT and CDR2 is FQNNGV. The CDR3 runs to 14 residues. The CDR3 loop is CASSLAGILYEQYF. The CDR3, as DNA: TGTGCCAGCAGCTTAGCGGGGATTCTCTACGAGCAGTACTTC. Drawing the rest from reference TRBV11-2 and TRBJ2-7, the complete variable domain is EAGVAQSPRYKIIEKRQSVAFWCNPISGHATLYWYQQILGQGPKLLIQFQNNGVVDDSQLPKDRFSAERLKGVDSTLKIQPAKLEDSAVYLCASSLAGILYEQYFGPGTRLTVT.

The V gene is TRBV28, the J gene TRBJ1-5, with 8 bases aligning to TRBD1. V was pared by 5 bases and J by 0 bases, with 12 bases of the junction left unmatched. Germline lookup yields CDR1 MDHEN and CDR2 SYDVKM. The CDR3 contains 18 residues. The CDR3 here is CASSSDRGRTYSNQPQHF. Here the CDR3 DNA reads TGTGCCAGCAGTAGCGACAGGGGACGAACCTATAGCAATCAGCCCCAGCATTTT.

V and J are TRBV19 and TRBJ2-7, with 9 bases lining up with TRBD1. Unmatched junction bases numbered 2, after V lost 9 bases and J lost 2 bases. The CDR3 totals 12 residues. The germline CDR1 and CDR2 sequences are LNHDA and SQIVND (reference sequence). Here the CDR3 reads CARTGGPYEQYF. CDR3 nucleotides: TGTGCCAGAACAGGGGGCCCCTACGAGCAGTACTTC.

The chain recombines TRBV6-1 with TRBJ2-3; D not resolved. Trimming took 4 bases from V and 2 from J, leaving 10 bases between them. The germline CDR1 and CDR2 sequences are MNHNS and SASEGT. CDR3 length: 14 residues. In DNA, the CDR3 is TGTGCCAGCAGTGTATCACTTTCCACAGATACGCAGTATTTT. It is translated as CASSVSLSTDTQYF.

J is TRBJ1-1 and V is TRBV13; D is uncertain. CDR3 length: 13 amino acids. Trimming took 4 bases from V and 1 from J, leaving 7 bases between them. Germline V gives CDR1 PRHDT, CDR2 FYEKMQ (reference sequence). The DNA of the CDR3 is TGTGCCAGCAGCTCCGCCGCGAACACTGAAGCTTTCTTT. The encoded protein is CASSSAANTEAFF.

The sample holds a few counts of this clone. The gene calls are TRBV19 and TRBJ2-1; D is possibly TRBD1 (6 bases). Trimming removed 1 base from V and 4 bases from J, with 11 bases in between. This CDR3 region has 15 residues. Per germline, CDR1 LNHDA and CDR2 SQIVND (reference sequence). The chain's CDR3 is CASSIAAGAYNEQFF. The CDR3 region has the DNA TGTGCCAGTAGTATAGCTGCAGGGGCGTACAATGAGCAGTTCTTC.

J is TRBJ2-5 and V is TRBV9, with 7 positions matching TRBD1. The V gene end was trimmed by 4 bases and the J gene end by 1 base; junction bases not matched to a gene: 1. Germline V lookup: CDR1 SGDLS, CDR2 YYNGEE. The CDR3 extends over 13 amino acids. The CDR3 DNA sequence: TGTGCCAGCAGCCGGGACAGCCAAGAGACCCAGTACTTC. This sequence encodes CASSRDSQETQYF. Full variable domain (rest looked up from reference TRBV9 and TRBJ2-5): DSGVTQTPKHLITATGQRVTLRCSPRSGDLSVYWYQQSLDQGLQFLIQYYNGEERAKGNILERFSAQQFPDLHSELNLSSLELGDSALYFCASSRDSQETQYFGPGTRLLVL.

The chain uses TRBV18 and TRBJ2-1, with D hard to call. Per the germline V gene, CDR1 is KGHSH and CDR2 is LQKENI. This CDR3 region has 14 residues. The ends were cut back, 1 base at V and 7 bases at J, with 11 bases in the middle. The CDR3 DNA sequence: TGTGCCAGCTCACCACGCGGAACTGGGAATGAGCAGTTCTTC. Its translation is CASSPRGTGNEQFF.

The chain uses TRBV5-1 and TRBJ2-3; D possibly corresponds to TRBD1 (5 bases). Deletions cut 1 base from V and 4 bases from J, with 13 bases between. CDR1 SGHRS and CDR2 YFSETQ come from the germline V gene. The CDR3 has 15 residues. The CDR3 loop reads CASSLPDTVADTQYF. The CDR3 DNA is TGCGCCAGCAGCTTGCCGGACACTGTGGCAGATACGCAGTATTTT.

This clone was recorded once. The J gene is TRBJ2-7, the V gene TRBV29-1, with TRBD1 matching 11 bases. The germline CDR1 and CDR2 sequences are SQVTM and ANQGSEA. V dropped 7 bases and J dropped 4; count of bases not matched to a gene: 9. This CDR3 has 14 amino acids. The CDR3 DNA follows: TGCAGCGCATCCAGGACAGGGGGCTATTACGAGCAGTACTTC. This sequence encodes CSASRTGGYYEQYF.

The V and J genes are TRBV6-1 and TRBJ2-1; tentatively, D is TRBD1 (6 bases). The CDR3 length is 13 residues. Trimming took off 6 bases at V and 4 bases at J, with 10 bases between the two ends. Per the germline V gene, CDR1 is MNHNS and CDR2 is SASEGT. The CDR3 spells CASSSQGYNEQFF. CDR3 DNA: TGTGCCAGCAGCTCACAGGGATACAATGAGCAGTTCTTC.

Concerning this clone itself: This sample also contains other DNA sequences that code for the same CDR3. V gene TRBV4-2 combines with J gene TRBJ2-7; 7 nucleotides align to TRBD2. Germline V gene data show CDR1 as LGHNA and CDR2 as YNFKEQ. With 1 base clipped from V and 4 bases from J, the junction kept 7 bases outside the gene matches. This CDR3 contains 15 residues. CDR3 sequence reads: CASSQGAGEGYEQYF. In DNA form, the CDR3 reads TGTGCCAGCAGCCAAGGTGCGGGAGAGGGATACGAGCAGTACTTC.

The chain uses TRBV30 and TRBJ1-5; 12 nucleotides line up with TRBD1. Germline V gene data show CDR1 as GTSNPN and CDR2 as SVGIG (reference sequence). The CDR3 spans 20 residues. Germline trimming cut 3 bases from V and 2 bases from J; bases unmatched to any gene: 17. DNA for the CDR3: TGTGCCTGGAGCAAGTCTCAAACCGGGACAGGGGGCATACGCAATCAGCCCCAGCATTTT. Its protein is CAWSKSQTGTGGIRNQPQHF.

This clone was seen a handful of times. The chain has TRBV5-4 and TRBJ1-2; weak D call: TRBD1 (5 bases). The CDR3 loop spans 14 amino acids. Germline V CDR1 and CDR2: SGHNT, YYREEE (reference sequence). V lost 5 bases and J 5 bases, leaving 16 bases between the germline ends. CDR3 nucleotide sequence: TGTGCCAGCAGTGGAGGAAGGGGAGGATATGGCTACACCTTC. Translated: CASSGGRGGYGYTF. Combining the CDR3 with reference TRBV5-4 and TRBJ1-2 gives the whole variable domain ETGVTQSPTHLIKTRGQQVTLRCSSQSGHNTVSWYQQALGQGPQFIFQYYREEENGRGNFPPRFSGLQFPNYSSELNVNALELDDSALYLCASSGGRGGYGYTFGSGTRLTVV.

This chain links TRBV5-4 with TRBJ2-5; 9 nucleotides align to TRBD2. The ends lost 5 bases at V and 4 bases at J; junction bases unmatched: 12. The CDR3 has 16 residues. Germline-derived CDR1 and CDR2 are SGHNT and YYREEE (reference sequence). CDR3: CASSGGGLAGIETQYF. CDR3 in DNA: TGTGCCAGCAGTGGGGGGGGTCTAGCGGGAATAGAGACCCAGTACTTC.

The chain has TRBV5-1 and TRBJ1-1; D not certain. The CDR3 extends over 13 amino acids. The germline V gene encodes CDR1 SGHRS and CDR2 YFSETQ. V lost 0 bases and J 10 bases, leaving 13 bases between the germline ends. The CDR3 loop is CASSLVPAGGAFF. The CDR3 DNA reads TGCGCCAGCAGCTTGGTTCCGGCGGGTGGAGCTTTCTTT.

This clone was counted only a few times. The CDR3 protein is CASRPQGGNNNYGYTF. In DNA, the CDR3 is TGTGCCAGCCGCCCCCAGGGGGGGAATAATAACTATGGCTACACCTTC. V is TRBV7-8 and J is TRBJ1-2, with TRBD1 matching 7 bases. The CDR3 runs 16 residues. V shed 8 bases and J 1 base; nucleotides not matched to a gene: 13. Germline CDR1 SGHVS, CDR2 FQNEAQ.

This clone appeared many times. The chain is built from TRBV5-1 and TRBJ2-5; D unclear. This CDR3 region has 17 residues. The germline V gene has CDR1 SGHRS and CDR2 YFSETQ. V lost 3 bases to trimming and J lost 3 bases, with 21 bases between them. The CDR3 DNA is TGCGCCAGCAGCTCGGTGCCGTGGGTGGGAAGGGAAGAGACCCAGTACTTC. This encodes CASSSVPWVGREETQYF.

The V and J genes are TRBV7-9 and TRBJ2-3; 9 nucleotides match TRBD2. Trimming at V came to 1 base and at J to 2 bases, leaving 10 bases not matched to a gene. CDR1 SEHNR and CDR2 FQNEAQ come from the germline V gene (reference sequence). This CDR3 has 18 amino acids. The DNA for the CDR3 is TGTGCCAGCAGCTTAGGCGGTAGCGGGAGAAGCGACACAGATACGCAGTATTTT. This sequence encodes CASSLGGSGRSDTDTQYF.

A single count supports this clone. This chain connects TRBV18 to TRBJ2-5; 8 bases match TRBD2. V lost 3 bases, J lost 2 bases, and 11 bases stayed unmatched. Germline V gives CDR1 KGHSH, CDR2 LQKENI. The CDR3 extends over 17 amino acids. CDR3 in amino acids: CASSPRGGRILQETQYF. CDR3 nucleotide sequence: TGTGCCAGCTCACCCCGGGGGGGCAGGATCTTACAAGAGACCCAGTACTTC. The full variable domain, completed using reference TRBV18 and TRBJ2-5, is NAGVMQNPRHLVRRRGQEARLRCSPMKGHSHVYWYRQLPEEGLKFMVYLQKENIIDESGMPKERFSAEFPKEGPSILRIQQVVRGDSAAYFCASSPRGGRILQETQYFGPGTRLLVL.

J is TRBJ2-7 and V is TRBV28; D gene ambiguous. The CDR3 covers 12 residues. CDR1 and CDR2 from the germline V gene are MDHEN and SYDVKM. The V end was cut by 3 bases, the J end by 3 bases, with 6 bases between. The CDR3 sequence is CASSLGFYEQYF. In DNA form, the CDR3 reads TGTGCCAGCAGTTTGGGATTCTACGAGCAGTACTTC.

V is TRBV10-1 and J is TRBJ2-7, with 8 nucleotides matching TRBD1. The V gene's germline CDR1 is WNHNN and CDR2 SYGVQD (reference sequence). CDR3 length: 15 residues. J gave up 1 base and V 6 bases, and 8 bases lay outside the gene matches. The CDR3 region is CASSRDRTLSYEQYF. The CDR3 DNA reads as TGCGCCAGCAGCAGGGACAGGACCCTGTCCTACGAGCAGTACTTC.

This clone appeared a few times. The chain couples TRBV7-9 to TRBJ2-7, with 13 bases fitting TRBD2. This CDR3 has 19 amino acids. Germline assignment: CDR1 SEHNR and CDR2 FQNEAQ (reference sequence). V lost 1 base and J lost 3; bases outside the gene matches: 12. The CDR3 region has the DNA TGTGCCAGCAGCTTAGAGGGACTAGCGGGGACGACGGGCAGCTACGAGCAGTACTTC. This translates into CASSLEGLAGTTGSYEQYF.